Listed below are T cell receptor beta chains from one sample, sequenced in a study of shared clonotypes between healthy human individuals. Using immunoSEQ multiplex PCR, the repertoire was profiled, and TCRdb retains in-frame clones only, with some absent. The table includes 300,000 to 400,000 clones, around 72% detected once. Sequenced: memory CD4+ T cells sorted from blood. The receptors here all came from a man aged 30-40 years in good health. Each CDR3 is given with its conserved first and last residue. The D gene is left open where the match is weak. The size field is filled for only some rows; it gives once, few, many or a size class.

J,size,D,V,DNA,CDR3
TRBJ2-3,.,.,TRBV6-1,TGTGCCAGCAGTGAAGGGATTGAGGATACGCAGTATTTT,CASSEGIEDTQYF
TRBJ2-5,many,.,TRBV5-1,TGCGCCAGCAGCTTGCTCACAAACGAAGAGACCCAGTACTTC,CASSLLTNEETQYF
TRBJ2-3,.,.,TRBV9,TGTGCCAGCAGCGCCCCCCTGGGGAGAGGGCGTCAAGATACGCAGTATTTT,CASSAPLGRGRQDTQYF
TRBJ1-1,few,.,TRBV25-1,TGTGCCAGCAGGGACCGCAGTTACGCGAACACTGAAGCTTTCTTT,CASRDRSYANTEAFF
TRBJ1-5,once,.,TRBV4-3,TGCGCCAGCAGCCCAGGGCCAGGGGACGGTCAGCCCCAGCATTTT,CASSPGPGDGQPQHF
TRBJ1-5,.,.,TRBV27,TGTGCCAGCAGTTTAGCCTATAGGCAGCCCCAGCATTTT,CASSLAYRQPQHF
TRBJ1-5,.,.,TRBV27,TGTGCCAGCAGTCGCGGGGGTGAGCAGCCCCAGCATTTT,CASSRGGEQPQHF
TRBJ1-2,.,.,TRBV28,TGTGCCAGCAGATCCGGCTCCTATGGCTACACCTTC,CASRSGSYGYTF
TRBJ1-5,.,TRBD1,TRBV6-6,TGTGCCAGCAGACCGGGACAGGGGATTCAGCCCCAGCATTTT,CASRPGQGIQPQHF
TRBJ2-5,.,TRBD1,TRBV15,TGTGCCACCAGCCGCTATGGACAGGGCGAAGAGACCCAGTACTTC,CATSRYGQGEETQYF
TRBJ2-2,.,.,TRBV7-9,TGTGCCAGCAGCCCGGGCCATCGAGGGGCCCCCGGGGAGCTGTTTTTT,CASSPGHRGAPGELFF
TRBJ2-2,once,.,TRBV7-2,TGTGCCATTACTCCTTTCACGAACACCGGGGAGCTGTTTTTT,CAITPFTNTGELFF
TRBJ2-3,.,TRBD2,TRBV28,TGTGCCAGCAGAAGCTACCAGCGGGGGAGCACAGATACGCAGTATTTT,CASRSYQRGSTDTQYF
TRBJ2-2,.,.,TRBV7-8,TGTGCCAGCAGCCCCCTGGGCACGAACACCGGGGAGCTGTTTTTT,CASSPLGTNTGELFF
TRBJ1-3,.,.,TRBV21-1,TGTGCCAGCAGCACGGAGGCCGGGGAGTGCTCTGGAAACACCATATATTTT,CASSTEAGECSGNTIYF
TRBJ2-3,.,.,TRBV27,TGTGCCTGGAGGAGGCAGGGACGAGATACGCAGTATTTT,CAWRRQGRDTQYF